The 26 T cell receptor beta chains in this list originate from one sample, sequenced in a study of blood T cell repertoires in COVID-19. Profiled with immunoSEQ multiplex PCR; TCRdb holds only in-frame clones, not every one. This table holds roughly 260,000 clones, around nine tenths found once. The sample was PBMCs or T cells enriched from blood (not recorded which). These receptors originate from a woman aged 18 to 35 who had recovered from COVID-19.

This clone was seen once. V usage is TRBV9 and J usage is TRBJ2-7, with TRBD1 matching 8 bases. This CDR3 comprises 14 residues. Germline lookup yields CDR1 SGDLS and CDR2 YYNGEE. J gave up 3 bases and V 3 bases, and 5 bases lay outside the gene matches. The CDR3 protein is CASSAQGALYEQYF. For the CDR3, the DNA is TGTGCCAGCAGCGCGCAGGGGGCTCTCTACGAGCAGTACTTC.

The chain recombines TRBV14 with TRBJ2-3; TRBD1 matches 8 bases. V was pared by 4 bases and J by 4 bases, with 7 bases of the junction left unmatched. Germline CDR1 reads SGHDN; CDR2 reads FVKESK. CDR3 length equals 15 residues. CDR3 in DNA: TGTGCCAGCAGCCGAGGACAGGGAGGCCCAGATACGCAGTATTTT. Protein sequence: CASSRGQGGPDTQYF.

The chain recombines TRBV9 with TRBJ1-4; 7 nucleotides align to TRBD1. V trimming: 3 bases; J trimming: 7 bases; junction bases outside the gene matches: 6. The length of the CDR3 is 14 residues. CDR1 is SGDLS, CDR2 YYNGEE, per germline. The CDR3 spells CASSAGGRFEKLFF. The CDR3 DNA is TGTGCCAGCAGCGCAGGGGGAAGATTTGAAAAACTGTTTTTT.

The gene calls are TRBV7-3 and TRBJ1-1; maybe TRBD1 (5 bases). Germline assignment: CDR1 SGHTA and CDR2 FQGTGA. V gave up 0 bases and J gave up 1 base, with 9 bases separating them. The CDR3 is made up of 15 amino acids. The CDR3 nucleotides are TGTGCCAGCAGCTTAACGGGGCAGGGGAACACTGAAGCTTTCTTT. It specifies CASSLTGQGNTEAFF.

V usage is TRBV2 and J usage is TRBJ1-2; possible D gene TRBD1, 5 bases. Between the trimmed V and J ends, which lost 6 bases and 0 bases, there was a span of 11 bases. Germline V gene data show CDR1 as SNHLY and CDR2 as FYNNEI. CDR3 length: 14 residues. Written as DNA, the CDR3 is TGTGCCAGCAGCATCGACAGTTCTAACTATGGCTACACCTTC. It codes for CASSIDSSNYGYTF.

V usage is TRBV10-3 and J usage is TRBJ1-2, with D maybe TRBD1 (6 bases). Trimming left V 3 bases short and J 0 bases short, with 8 bases between. There are 14 residues in the CDR3. Germline CDR1 is ENHRY and CDR2 is SYGVKD. CDR3 sequence: CAISDRGANYGYTF. The CDR3 bases are TGTGCCATCAGTGACAGGGGAGCTAACTATGGCTACACCTTC.

The V gene is TRBV19, the J gene TRBJ2-3; D unclear. CDR1 is LNHDA and CDR2 is SQIVND in the germline V gene (reference sequence). Trimming removed 2 bases from V and 5 bases from J, with 11 bases in between. This CDR3 is 14 amino acids long. Here the CDR3 DNA reads TGTGCCAGTAGTATATCGAATACTTTAGATACGCAGTATTTT. Protein: CASSISNTLDTQYF.

The J gene is TRBJ2-1, the V gene TRBV5-1; D may be TRBD2 (6 bases). Germline loops: CDR1 SGHRS, CDR2 YFSETQ. The CDR3 extends over 14 amino acids. Trimming pared 2 bases from V and 6 bases from J, leaving 12 bases between. In DNA, the CDR3 is TGCGCCAGCAGCTTAGAGACTAGATCCAATGAGCAGTTCTTC. This sequence encodes CASSLETRSNEQFF.

This clone turned up a few times. The chain carries TRBV7-8 and TRBJ1-1; D not certain. Trimming left V 2 bases short and J 2 bases short, with 6 bases between. This CDR3 has 13 residues. Germline loops: CDR1 SGHVS, CDR2 FQNEAQ. CDR3 region: CASSLQYNTEAFF. In DNA form, the CDR3 reads TGTGCCAGCAGCTTACAGTACAACACTGAAGCTTTCTTT. The variable domain in full, completed from reference TRBV7-8 and TRBJ1-1, reads GAGVSQSPRYKVAKRGQDVALRCDPISGHVSLFWYQQALGQGPEFLTYFQNEAQLDKSGLPSDRFFAERPEGSVSTLKIQRTQQEDSAVYLCASSLQYNTEAFFGQGTRLTVV.

V and J are TRBV19 and TRBJ1-4; tentatively, D is TRBD1 (5 bases). From germline, CDR1 is LNHDA and CDR2 SQIVND (reference sequence). The ends were cut back, 4 bases at V and 6 bases at J, with 12 bases in the middle. There are 14 residues in the CDR3. CDR3: CASSNRGKDEKLFF. CDR3 sequence (DNA): TGTGCCAGTAGTAATCGGGGGAAGGATGAAAAACTGTTTTTT.

This chain uses TRBV13 with TRBJ2-7; D is possibly TRBD1 (6 bases). The CDR3 is 13 residues long. The germline V gene encodes CDR1 PRHDT and CDR2 FYEKMQ (reference sequence). V was trimmed by 4 bases and J by 6 bases, leaving 13 bases between them. The CDR3, as DNA: TGTGCCAGCAGCTCCCACAGGGTTGGCGAGCAGTACTTC. The encoded protein is CASSSHRVGEQYF.

In its sample, this clone was seen a few times. The chain is built from TRBV6-5 and TRBJ1-2; D not resolved. V was pared by 6 bases and J by 5 bases, with 19 bases between. The CDR3 is made up of 15 amino acids. CDR1 MNHEY and CDR2 SVGAGI come from the germline V gene. This CDR3 reads CASRENHGARYGYTF. The DNA of the CDR3 is TGTGCCAGCAGGGAGAACCACGGTGCCCGTTATGGCTACACCTTC.

This chain connects TRBV20-1 to TRBJ1-4; no definite D call. This CDR3 has 11 amino acids. The germline V gene has CDR1 DFQATT and CDR2 SNEGSKA (reference sequence). The ends were cut back, 4 bases at V and 10 bases at J, with 10 bases in the middle. The CDR3 spells CSANDRVKLFF. The CDR3 DNA reads as TGCAGTGCTAACGACCGGGTAAAACTGTTTTTT.

This chain links TRBV7-2 with TRBJ1-2, with D possibly being TRBD1 (6 bases). Germline-derived CDR1 and CDR2 are SGHTA and FQGNSA. The V end lost 2 bases, the J end lost 5 bases, and 15 bases lay between the germline ends. CDR3 size: 15 residues. The CDR3 DNA reads as TGTGCCAGCAGCTTAAAGGCGACAGGCCTTTATGGCTACACCTTC. It encodes CASSLKATGLYGYTF.

CDR3: CASSSIPGQGINTEAFF. CDR3 bases: TGTGCCAGTAGTAGTATACCAGGACAGGGGATAAACACTGAAGCTTTCTTT. The chain uses TRBV19 and TRBJ1-1, with TRBD1 identical over 9 bases. Germline-derived CDR1 and CDR2 are LNHDA and SQIVND (reference sequence). The CDR3 runs to 17 residues. Unmatched junction bases numbered 11, after V lost 4 bases and J lost 2 bases.

The genes are TRBV6-5 and TRBJ2-3; D ambiguous. V gave up 0 bases and J gave up 2 bases, with 9 bases separating them. From germline, CDR1 is MNHEY and CDR2 SVGAGI. The CDR3 is 15 amino acids. The chain's CDR3 is CASSYSLGHTDTQYF. The CDR3 region has the DNA TGTGCCAGCAGTTACTCGCTTGGCCACACAGATACGCAGTATTTT.

This clone turned up a few times. This chain links TRBV28 with TRBJ1-5; D gene ambiguous. This CDR3 region has 12 residues. Per germline, CDR1 MDHEN and CDR2 SYDVKM. The ends were cut back, 6 bases at V and 4 bases at J, with 7 bases in the middle. CDR3 residues: CASRLANQPQHF. In DNA, the CDR3 is TGTGCCAGCAGACTCGCAAATCAGCCCCAGCATTTT.

This chain uses TRBV12-3 or TRBV12-4 with TRBJ2-1, with D uncertain. The CDR3 is 13 amino acids. V lost 5 bases and J 5 bases, leaving 10 bases between the germline ends. Written as DNA, the CDR3 is TGTGCCAGCAGTCCGGGTCCCCACAATGAGCAGTTCTTC. Translating gives CASSPGPHNEQFF.

The rearrangement links TRBV7-8 to TRBJ2-1; 11 bases match TRBD2. The CDR3 runs to 14 residues. V trimming: 5 bases; J trimming: 12 bases; junction bases outside the gene matches: 9. CDR1 and CDR2 from the germline V gene are SGHVS and FQNEAQ. The CDR3 protein is CASSDEGTSGVQFF. The CDR3 coding sequence is TGTGCCAGCAGCGATGAGGGGACTAGCGGCGTGCAGTTCTTC.

J is TRBJ1-1 and V is TRBV3-1 (or the pseudogene TRBV3-2), with D perhaps TRBD1 (5 bases). Germline assignment: CDR1 LGHDT and CDR2 YNNKEL (reference sequence). The CDR3 contains 15 residues. V was pared by 5 bases and J by 2 bases, with 15 bases between. The CDR3: CASSSLSRANTEAFF. The CDR3 nucleotides read TGTGCCAGCAGCTCCCTCAGCAGGGCTAACACTGAAGCTTTCTTT.

The J gene is TRBJ2-7, the V gene TRBV10-3; D may be TRBD2 (5 bases). Trimming stripped 4 bases from V and 0 bases from J, with 16 bases between. Germline CDR1 ENHRY, CDR2 SYGVKD. The CDR3 length is 16 residues. The CDR3 DNA sequence: TGTGCCATCAGTGCCGATGAGGGCAGGACCTCCTACGAGCAGTACTTC. Encoded protein: CAISADEGRTSYEQYF.

The chain couples TRBV2 to TRBJ2-5; 9 bases match TRBD2. The ends lost 3 bases at V and 5 bases at J; junction bases unmatched: 10. Germline lookup yields CDR1 SNHLY and CDR2 FYNNEI. CDR3 size: 16 residues. The DNA for the CDR3 is TGTGCCAGCAGTGAGGTTTCTAGCGGGGACGGGGAGACCCAGTACTTC. Translating it yields CASSEVSSGDGETQYF. Filled out from reference TRBV2 and TRBJ2-5, the complete variable domain reads EPEVTQTPSHQVTQMGQEVILRCVPISNHLYFYWYRQILGQKVEFLVSFYNNEISEKSEIFDDQFSVERPDGSNFTLKIRSTKLEDSAMYFCASSEVSSGDGETQYFGPGTRLLVL.

The chain is built from TRBV30 and TRBJ2-7; a weak D match, TRBD2 (6 bases). V was pared by 1 base and J by 3 bases, with 13 bases between. This CDR3 is 14 amino acids long. CDR1 is GTSNPN, CDR2 SVGIG, per germline (reference sequence). Written as DNA, the CDR3 is TGTGCCTGGAGTGGGCTAGCGCGGGGCTACGAGCAGTACTTC. It is translated as CAWSGLARGYEQYF.

This chain uses TRBV24-1 with TRBJ2-5; 7 bases are shared with TRBD1. Germline CDR1 reads KGHDR; CDR2 reads SFDVKD. V trimming: 3 bases; J trimming: 4 bases; junction bases outside the gene matches: 4. This CDR3 region has 14 residues. The CDR3, as DNA: TGTGCCACCAGTGATCCACAGGGGCCAGAGACCCAGTACTTC. This codes for CATSDPQGPETQYF.

This rearrangement joins TRBV3-1 (or the pseudogene TRBV3-2) to TRBJ1-1; D is uncertain. From germline, CDR1 is LGHDT and CDR2 YNNKEL (reference sequence). The CDR3 sequence is 13 residues long. Deletions cut 7 bases from V and 3 bases from J, with 12 bases between. The CDR3 nucleotides read TGTGCCAGCACCCGACAAGCCCACACTGAAGCTTTCTTT. This codes for CASTRQAHTEAFF.

CDR3 amino acids: CASSLSLSYEQYF. The DNA for the CDR3 is TGTGCCAGCAGCTTATCCCTTTCCTACGAGCAGTACTTC. The V call is TRBV11-2, the J call TRBJ2-7; no clear D. V lost 2 bases, J lost 1 base, and 6 bases lay in between. The germline CDR1 and CDR2 sequences are SGHAT and FQNNGV. The CDR3 consists of 13 residues. Full variable domain (outside the CDR3, taken from reference TRBV11-2 and TRBJ2-7): EAGVAQSPRYKIIEKRQSVAFWCNPISGHATLYWYQQILGQGPKLLIQFQNNGVVDDSQLPKDRFSAERLKGVDSTLKIQPAKLEDSAVYLCASSLSLSYEQYFGPGTRLTVT.